This entry describes one TCR beta chain. The repertoire was sequenced with immunoSEQ multiplex PCR; TCRdb's copy has only in-frame clones and lacks some. This sample has tens of thousands of clones, with over 85% found just once. The CDR3 is 19 residues long. V was pared by 0 bases and J by 4 bases, with 18 bases of the junction left unmatched. Germline CDR1 reads GTSNPN; CDR2 reads SVGIG (reference sequence). The sample is drawn from a study of technical replicates of blood from a few donors. This chain uses TRBV30 with TRBJ1-1; 9 nucleotides align to TRBD1. This receptor was identified in a human donor in good health. Some clones in this sample may be carry-over from other donors' samples. The sample consisted of PBMCs. The CDR3, as DNA: TGTGCCTGGAGTGTCCTAACCCGGAAGGACAGGGGTAAAGTCACTGAAGCTTTCTTT. This encodes CAWSVLTRKDRGKVTEAFF.